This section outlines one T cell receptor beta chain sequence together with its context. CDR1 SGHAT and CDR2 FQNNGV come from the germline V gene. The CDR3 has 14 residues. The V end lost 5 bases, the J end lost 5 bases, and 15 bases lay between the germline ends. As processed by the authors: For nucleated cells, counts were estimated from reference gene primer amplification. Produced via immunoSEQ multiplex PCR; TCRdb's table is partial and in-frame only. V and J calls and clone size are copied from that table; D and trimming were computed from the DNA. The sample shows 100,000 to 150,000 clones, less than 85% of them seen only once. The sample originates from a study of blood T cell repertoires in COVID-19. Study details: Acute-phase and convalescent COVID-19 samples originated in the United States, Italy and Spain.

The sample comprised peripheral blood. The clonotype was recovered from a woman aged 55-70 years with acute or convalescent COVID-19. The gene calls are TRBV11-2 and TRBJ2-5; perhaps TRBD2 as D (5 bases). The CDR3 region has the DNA TGTGCCAGCAGCCAATTCGCTCCGGGGGAGACCCAGTACTTC. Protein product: CASSQFAPGETQYF.